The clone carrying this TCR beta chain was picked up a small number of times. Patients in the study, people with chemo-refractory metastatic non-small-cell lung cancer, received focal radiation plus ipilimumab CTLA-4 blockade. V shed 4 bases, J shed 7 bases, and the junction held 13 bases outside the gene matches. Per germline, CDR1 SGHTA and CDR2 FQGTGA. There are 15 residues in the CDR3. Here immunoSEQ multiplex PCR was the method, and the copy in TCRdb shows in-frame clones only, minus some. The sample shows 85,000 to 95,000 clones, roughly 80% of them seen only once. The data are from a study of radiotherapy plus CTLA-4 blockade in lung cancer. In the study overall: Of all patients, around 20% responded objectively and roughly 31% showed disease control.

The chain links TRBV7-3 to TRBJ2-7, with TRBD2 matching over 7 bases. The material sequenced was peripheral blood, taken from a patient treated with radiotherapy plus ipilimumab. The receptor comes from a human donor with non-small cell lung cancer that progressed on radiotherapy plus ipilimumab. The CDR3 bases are TGTGCCAGCAGCTCCCGACTAGCCGGGTTAGGGGAGCAGTACTTC. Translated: CASSSRLAGLGEQYF.